The following is a T cell receptor beta chain sequence with its context. PCR was performed a second time for about 7 to 11 cycles using a sample-barcoded 5' primer and a J-beta primer mix. TCRdb processed the 5' RACE reads anew with MiXCR; each CDR3 protein has one entry. The sample records around 1,900,000 distinct CDR3 sequences, around 40% being singletons. This entry comes from a study of blood T cells in healthy people across ages. Per germline, CDR1 LNHNV and CDR2 YYDKDF (reference sequence). The CDR3 loop spans 14 amino acids. J was trimmed by 6 bases and V by 2 bases; bases with no gene match: 6.

The genes are TRBV15 and TRBJ1-1; 7 nucleotides line up with TRBD1. Sequencing was carried out using blood. The receptor was isolated from a human donor in good health. The CDR3 DNA reads as TGTGCCACCAGCAGACCTCAGGGGGGGGCTGAAGCTTTCTTT. Translating it yields CATSRPQGGAEAFF. Looking up the rest from reference TRBV15 and TRBJ1-1 gives the full variable domain: DAMVIQNPRYQVTQFGKPVTLSCSQTLNHNVMYWYQQKSSQAPKLLFHYYDKDFNNEADTPDNFQSRRPNTSFCFLDIRSPGLGDTAMYLCATSRPQGGAEAFFGQGTRLTVV.